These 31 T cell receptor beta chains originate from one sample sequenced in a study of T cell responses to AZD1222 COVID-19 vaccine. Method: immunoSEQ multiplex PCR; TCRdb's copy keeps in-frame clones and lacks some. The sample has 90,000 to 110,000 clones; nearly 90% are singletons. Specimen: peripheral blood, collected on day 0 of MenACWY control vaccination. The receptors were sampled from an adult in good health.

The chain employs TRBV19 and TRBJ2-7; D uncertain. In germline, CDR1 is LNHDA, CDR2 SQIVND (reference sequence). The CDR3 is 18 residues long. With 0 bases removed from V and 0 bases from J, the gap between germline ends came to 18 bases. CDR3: CASSIDSSWAESSYEQYF. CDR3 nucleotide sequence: TGTGCCAGTAGTATAGATAGTTCTTGGGCGGAGAGCTCCTACGAGCAGTACTTC.

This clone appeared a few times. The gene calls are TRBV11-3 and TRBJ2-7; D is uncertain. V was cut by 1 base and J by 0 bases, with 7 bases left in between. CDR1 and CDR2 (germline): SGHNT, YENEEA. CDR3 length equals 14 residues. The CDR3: CASSLGESSYEQYF. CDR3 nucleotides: TGTGCCAGCAGCTTAGGCGAGAGCTCCTACGAGCAGTACTTC.

The DNA of the CDR3 is TGTGCCAGCAGCGTGGACAGGGACTATGGCTACACCTTC. It is translated as CASSVDRDYGYTF. The chain combines TRBV9 with TRBJ1-2; 8 bases agree with TRBD1. Losses at the gene ends were 2 bases for V and 3 bases for J; bases not matched to a gene: 0. Germline V gene data show CDR1 as SGDLS and CDR2 as YYNGEE. The CDR3 has 13 residues. The variable domain in full, with the rest retrieved from reference TRBV9 and TRBJ1-2, is DSGVTQTPKHLITATGQRVTLRCSPRSGDLSVYWYQQSLDQGLQFLIQYYNGEERAKGNILERFSAQQFPDLHSELNLSSLELGDSALYFCASSVDRDYGYTFGSGTRLTVV.

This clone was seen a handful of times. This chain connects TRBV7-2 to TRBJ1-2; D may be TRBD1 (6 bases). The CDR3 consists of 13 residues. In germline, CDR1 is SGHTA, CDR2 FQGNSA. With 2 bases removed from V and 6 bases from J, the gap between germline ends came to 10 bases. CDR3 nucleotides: TGTGCCAGCAGCTTACTACAGGGACATGGCTACACCTTC. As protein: CASSLLQGHGYTF.

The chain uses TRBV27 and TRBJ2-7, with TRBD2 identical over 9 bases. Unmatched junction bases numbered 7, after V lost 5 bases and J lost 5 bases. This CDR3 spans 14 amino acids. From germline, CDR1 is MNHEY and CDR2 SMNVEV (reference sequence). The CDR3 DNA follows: TGTGCCAGCAGTGGCTGGACTAGCGTCGACGAGCAGTACTTC. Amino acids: CASSGWTSVDEQYF.

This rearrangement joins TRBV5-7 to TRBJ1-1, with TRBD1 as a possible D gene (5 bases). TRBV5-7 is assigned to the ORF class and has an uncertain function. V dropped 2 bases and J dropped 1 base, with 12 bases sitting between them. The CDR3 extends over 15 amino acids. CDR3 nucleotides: TGTGCCAGCAGCTTAGTGGACAATCCGAACACTGAAGCTTTCTTT. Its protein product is CASSLVDNPNTEAFF.

The CDR3 is CSASNSGANVLTF. The CDR3 DNA reads TGCAGTGCTAGTAACTCTGGGGCCAACGTCCTGACTTTC. The chain couples TRBV20-1 to TRBJ2-6; the D is unclear. Germline V CDR1 and CDR2: DFQATT, SNEGSKA (reference sequence). V lost 3 bases and J lost 0, with 3 bases in between. The CDR3 covers 13 residues.

CDR3 region: CASSQGGQGNGYTF. In nucleotides, the CDR3 is TGTGCCAGCAGCCAAGGGGGACAGGGAAATGGCTACACCTTC. The rearrangement uses TRBV4-2 and TRBJ1-2, with 9 bases that match TRBD1. This CDR3 comprises 14 residues. V lost 1 base to trimming and J lost 6 bases; unmatched junction nucleotides: 3. CDR1 and CDR2 from the germline V gene are LGHNA and YNFKEQ.

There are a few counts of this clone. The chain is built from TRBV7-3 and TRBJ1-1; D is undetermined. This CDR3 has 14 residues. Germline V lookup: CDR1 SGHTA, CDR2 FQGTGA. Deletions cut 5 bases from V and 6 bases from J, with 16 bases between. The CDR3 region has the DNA TGTGCCAGCAGCCCCAGCCTCCTCTCCCCTGAAGCTTTCTTT. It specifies CASSPSLLSPEAFF.

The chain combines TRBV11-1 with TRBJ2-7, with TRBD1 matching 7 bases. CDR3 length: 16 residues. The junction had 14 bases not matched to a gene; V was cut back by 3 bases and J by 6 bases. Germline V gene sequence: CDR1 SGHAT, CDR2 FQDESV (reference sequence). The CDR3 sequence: CASSFYTGEPTFEQYF. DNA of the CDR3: TGTGCCAGCAGCTTCTATACAGGGGAACCGACATTCGAGCAGTACTTC.

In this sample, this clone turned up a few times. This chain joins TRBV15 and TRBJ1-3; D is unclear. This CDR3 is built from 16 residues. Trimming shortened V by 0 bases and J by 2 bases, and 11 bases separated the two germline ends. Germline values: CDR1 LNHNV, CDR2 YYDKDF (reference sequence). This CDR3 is CATSRDWAGAGNTIYF. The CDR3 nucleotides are TGTGCCACCAGCAGAGATTGGGCCGGGGCTGGAAACACCATATATTTT.

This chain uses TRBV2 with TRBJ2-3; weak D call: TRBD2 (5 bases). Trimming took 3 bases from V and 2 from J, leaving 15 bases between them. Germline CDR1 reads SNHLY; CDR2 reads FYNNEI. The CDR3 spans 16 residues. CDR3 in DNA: TGTGCCAGCAGTGATTATGGCGGGCGGATCACAGATACGCAGTATTTT. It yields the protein CASSDYGGRITDTQYF.

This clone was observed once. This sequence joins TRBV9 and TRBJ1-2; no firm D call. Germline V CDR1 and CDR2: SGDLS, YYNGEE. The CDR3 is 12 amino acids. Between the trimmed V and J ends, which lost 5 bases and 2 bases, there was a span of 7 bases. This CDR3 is CASSSGNYGYTF. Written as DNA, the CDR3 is TGTGCCAGCAGTTCCGGGAACTATGGCTACACCTTC.

CDR3 sequence: CASSLDRDQYEQYF. The DNA for the CDR3 is TGCGCCAGCAGCTTAGACAGGGATCAATACGAGCAGTACTTC. This sequence joins TRBV5-1 and TRBJ2-7; 7 nucleotides agree with TRBD1. J gave up 4 bases and V 2 bases, and 6 bases lay outside the gene matches. The V gene's germline CDR1 is SGHRS and CDR2 YFSETQ. The CDR3 length is 14 residues.

CDR3 DNA: TGTGCCAGCAGCCGATCAGGGTATGGGGAGACCCAGTACTTC. Its translation is CASSRSGYGETQYF. The chain carries TRBV28 and TRBJ2-5, with D possibly being TRBD1 (5 bases). V shed 6 bases and J shed 5 bases, with 16 bases lying between them. CDR3 size: 14 residues. The germline CDR1 and CDR2 sequences are MDHEN and SYDVKM.

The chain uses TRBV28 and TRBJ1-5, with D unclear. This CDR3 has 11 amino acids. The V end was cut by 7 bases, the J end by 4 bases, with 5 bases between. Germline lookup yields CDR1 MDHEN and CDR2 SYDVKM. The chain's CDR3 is CASMANQPQHF. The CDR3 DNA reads TGTGCCAGCATGGCGAATCAGCCCCAGCATTTT.

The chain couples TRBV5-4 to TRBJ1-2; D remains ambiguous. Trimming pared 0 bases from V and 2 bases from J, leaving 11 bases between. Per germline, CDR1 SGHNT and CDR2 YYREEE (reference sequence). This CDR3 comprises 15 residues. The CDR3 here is CASSLALSENYGYTF. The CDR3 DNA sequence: TGTGCCAGCAGCTTGGCCTTGAGCGAAAACTATGGCTACACCTTC. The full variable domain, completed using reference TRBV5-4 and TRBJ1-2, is ETGVTQSPTHLIKTRGQQVTLRCSSQSGHNTVSWYQQALGQGPQFIFQYYREEENGRGNFPPRFSGLQFPNYSSELNVNALELDDSALYLCASSLALSENYGYTFGSGTRLTVV.

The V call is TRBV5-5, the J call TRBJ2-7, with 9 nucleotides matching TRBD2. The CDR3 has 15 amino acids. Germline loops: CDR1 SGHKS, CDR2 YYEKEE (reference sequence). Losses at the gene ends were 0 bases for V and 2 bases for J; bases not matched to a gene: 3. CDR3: CASSLELAGPYEQYF. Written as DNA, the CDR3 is TGTGCCAGCAGCTTGGAACTAGCGGGCCCCTACGAGCAGTACTTC.

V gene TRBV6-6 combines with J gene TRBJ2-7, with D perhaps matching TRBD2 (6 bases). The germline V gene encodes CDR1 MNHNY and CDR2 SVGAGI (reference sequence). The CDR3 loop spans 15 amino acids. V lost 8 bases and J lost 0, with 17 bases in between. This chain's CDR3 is CASAGSGAYSYEQYF. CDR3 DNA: TGTGCCAGCGCGGGGAGCGGAGCTTACTCCTACGAGCAGTACTTC.

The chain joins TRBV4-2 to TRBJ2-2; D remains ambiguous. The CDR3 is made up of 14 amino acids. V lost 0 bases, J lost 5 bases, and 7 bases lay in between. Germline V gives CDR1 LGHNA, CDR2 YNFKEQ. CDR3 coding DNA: TGTGCCAGCAGCCAAGACTTGGGGACCGGGGAGCTGTTTTTT. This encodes CASSQDLGTGELFF.

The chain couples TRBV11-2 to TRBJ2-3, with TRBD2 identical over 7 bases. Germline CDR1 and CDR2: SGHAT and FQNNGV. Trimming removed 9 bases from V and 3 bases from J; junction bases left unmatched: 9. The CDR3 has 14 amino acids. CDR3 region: CASRPWDYTDTQYF. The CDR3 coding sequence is TGTGCCAGTAGACCATGGGACTATACAGATACGCAGTATTTT.

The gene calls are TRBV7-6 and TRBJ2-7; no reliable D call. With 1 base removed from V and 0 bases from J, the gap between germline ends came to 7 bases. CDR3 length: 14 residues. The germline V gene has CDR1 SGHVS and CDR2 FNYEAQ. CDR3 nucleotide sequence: TGTGCCAGCAGCTTAGGTAGGAGCTCCTACGAGCAGTACTTC. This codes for CASSLGRSSYEQYF.

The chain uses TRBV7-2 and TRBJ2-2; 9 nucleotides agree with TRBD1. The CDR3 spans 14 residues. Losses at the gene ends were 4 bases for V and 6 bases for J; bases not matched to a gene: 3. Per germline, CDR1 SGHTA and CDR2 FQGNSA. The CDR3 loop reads CASSSRQGAGELFF. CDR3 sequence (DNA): TGTGCCAGCAGCTCAAGACAGGGGGCCGGGGAGCTGTTTTTT.

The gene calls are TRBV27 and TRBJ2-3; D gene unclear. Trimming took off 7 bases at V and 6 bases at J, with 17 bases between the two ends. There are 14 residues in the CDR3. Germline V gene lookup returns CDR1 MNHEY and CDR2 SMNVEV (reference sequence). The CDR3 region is CASKGGVGSDTQYF. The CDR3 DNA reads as TGTGCCAGCAAAGGCGGAGTCGGATCCGATACGCAGTATTTT.

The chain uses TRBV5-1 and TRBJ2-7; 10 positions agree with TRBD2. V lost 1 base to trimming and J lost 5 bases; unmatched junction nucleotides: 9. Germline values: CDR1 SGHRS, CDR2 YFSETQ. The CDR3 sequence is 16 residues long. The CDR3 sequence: CASSLLASGRVHEQYF. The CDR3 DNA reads TGCGCCAGCAGCTTGCTGGCTAGCGGGAGAGTCCACGAGCAGTACTTC. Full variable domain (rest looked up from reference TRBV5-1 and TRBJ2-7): KAGVTQTPRYLIKTRGQQVTLSCSPISGHRSVSWYQQTPGQGLQFLFEYFSETQRNKGNFPGRFSGRQFSNSRSEMNVSTLELGDSALYLCASSLLASGRVHEQYFGPGTRLTVT.

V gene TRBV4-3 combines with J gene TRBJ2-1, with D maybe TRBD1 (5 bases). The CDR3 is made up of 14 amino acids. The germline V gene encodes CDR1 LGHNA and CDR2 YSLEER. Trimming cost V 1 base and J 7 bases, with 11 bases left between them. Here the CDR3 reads CASSQVGRANEQFF. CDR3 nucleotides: TGCGCCAGCAGCCAAGTGGGGCGAGCAAATGAGCAGTTCTTC.

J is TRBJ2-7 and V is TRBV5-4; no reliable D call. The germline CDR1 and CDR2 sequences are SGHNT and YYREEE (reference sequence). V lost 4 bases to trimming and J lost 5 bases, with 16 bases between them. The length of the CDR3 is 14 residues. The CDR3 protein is CASSPNPLADEQYF. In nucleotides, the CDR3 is TGTGCCAGCAGCCCCAACCCGCTGGCCGACGAGCAGTACTTC.

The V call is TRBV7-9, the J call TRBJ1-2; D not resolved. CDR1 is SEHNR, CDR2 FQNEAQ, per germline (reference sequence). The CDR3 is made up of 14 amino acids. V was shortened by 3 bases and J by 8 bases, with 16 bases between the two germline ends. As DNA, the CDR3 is TGTGCCAGCAGCTTGGACCAGCCGGTGAACGGCTACACCTTC. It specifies CASSLDQPVNGYTF.

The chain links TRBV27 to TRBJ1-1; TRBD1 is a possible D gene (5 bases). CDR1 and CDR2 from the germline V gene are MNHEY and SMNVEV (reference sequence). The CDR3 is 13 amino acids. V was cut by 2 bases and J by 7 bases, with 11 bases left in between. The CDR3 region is CASSLNRLGEAFF. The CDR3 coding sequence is TGTGCCAGCAGTTTAAACAGGCTTGGTGAAGCTTTCTTT.

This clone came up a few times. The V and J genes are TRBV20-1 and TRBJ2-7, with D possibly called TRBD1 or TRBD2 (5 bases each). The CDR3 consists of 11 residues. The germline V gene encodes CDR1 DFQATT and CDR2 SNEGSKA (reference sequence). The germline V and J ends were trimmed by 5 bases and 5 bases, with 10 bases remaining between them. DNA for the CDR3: TGCAGTGCTTCCAGGGACCACGAGCAGTACTTC. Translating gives CSASRDHEQYF.

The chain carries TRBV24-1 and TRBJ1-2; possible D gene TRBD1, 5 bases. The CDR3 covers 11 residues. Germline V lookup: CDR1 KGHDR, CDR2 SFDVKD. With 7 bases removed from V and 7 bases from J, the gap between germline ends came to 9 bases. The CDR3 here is CATSRGGGYTF. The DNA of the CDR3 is TGTGCCACCAGCCGGGGGGGTGGCTACACCTTC.